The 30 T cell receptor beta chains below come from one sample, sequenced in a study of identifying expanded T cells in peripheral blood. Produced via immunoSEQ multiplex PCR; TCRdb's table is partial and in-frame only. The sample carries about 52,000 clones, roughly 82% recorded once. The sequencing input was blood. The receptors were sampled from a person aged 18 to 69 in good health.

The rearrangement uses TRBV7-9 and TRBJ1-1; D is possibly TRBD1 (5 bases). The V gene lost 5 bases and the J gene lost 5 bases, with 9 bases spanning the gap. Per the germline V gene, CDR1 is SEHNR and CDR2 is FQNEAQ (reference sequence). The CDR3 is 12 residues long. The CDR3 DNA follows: TGTGCCAGCAGCCAGGGCGTGACTGAAGCTTTCTTT. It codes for CASSQGVTEAFF.

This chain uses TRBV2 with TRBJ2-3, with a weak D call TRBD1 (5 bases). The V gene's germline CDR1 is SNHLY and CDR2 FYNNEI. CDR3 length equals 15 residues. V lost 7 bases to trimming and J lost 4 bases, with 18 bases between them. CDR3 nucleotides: TGTGCCAGCACCGAAGGGGCCCCACGCCCAGATACGCAGTATTTT. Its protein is CASTEGAPRPDTQYF.

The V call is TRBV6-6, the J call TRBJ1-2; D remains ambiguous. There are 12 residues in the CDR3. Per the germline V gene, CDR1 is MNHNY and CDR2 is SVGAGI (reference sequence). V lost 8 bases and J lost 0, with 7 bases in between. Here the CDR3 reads CASGESNYGYTF. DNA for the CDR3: TGTGCCAGCGGAGAGTCTAACTATGGCTACACCTTC.

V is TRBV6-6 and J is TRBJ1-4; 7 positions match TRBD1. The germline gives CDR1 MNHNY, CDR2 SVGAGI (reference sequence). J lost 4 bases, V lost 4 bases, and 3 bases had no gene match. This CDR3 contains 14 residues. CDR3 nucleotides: TGTGCCAGCAGTTCCGGGACAGTTAATGAAAAACTGTTTTTT. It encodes CASSSGTVNEKLFF.

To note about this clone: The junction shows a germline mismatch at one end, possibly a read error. Here the CDR3 reads CASSLDGTTLTGELFF. The CDR3 region has the DNA TGTGCCAGCAGTTTAGACGGGACTACCTTGACCGGGGAGCTGTTTTTT. V gene TRBV7-9 combines with J gene TRBJ2-2, with 7 bases fitting TRBD2. CDR1 is SEHNR, CDR2 FQNEAQ, per germline (reference sequence). The CDR3 has 16 amino acids.

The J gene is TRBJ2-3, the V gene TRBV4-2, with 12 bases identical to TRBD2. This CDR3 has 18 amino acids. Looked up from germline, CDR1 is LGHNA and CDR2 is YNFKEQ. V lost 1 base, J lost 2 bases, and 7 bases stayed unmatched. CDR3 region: CASSQGTSGGSNTDTQYF. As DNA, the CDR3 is TGTGCCAGCAGCCAAGGTACTAGCGGGGGGTCAAACACAGATACGCAGTATTTT.

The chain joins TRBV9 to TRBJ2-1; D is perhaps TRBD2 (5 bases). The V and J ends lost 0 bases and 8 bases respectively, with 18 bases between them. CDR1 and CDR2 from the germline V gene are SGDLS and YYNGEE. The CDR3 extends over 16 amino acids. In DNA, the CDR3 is TGTGCCAGCAGCGTAGAAGGGTGGACCCCCGGGGATGAGCAGTTCTTC. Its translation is CASSVEGWTPGDEQFF.

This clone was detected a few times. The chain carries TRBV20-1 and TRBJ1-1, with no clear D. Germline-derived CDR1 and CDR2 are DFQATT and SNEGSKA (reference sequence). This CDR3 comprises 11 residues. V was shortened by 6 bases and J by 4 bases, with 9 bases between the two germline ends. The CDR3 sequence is CSAILRTEAFF. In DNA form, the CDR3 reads TGCAGTGCAATTTTACGCACTGAAGCTTTCTTT.

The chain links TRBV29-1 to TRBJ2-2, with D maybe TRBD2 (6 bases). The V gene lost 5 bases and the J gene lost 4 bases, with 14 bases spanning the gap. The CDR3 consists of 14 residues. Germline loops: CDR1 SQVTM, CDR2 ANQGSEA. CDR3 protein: CSVSTGAGTGELFF. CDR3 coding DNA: TGCAGCGTTTCAACGGGAGCTGGCACCGGGGAGCTGTTTTTT.

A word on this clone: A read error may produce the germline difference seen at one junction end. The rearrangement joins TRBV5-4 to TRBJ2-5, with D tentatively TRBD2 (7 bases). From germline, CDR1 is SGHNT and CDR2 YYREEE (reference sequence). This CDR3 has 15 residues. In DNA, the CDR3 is TGCGCCAGCAGCCAATCCGTAGGGGGGGCGGAGACCCAGTACTTC. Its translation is CASSQSVGGAETQYF. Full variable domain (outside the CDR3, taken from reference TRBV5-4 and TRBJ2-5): ETGVTQSPTHLIKTRGQQVTLRCSSQSGHNTVSWYQQALGQGPQFIFQYYREEENGRGNFPPRFSGLQFPNYSSELNVNALELDDSALYLCASSQSVGGAETQYFGPGTRLLVL.

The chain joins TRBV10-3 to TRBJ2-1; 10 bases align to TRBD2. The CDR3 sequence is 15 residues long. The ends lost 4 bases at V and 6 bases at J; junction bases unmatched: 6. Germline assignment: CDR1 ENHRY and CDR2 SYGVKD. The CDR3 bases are TGTGCCATCAGTGCACCTAGCGGGGGAACCAATGAGCAGTTCTTC. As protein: CAISAPSGGTNEQFF.

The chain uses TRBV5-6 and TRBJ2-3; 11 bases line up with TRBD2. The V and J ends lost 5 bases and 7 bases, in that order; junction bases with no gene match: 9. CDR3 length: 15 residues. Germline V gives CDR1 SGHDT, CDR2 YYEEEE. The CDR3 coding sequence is TGTGCCAGCAGTTCCCGACTAGCGGGATCAAATACGCAGTATTTT. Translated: CASSSRLAGSNTQYF.

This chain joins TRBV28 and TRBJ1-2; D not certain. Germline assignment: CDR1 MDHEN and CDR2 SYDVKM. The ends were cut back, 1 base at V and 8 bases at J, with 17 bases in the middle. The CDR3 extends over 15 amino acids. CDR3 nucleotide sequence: TGTGCCAGCAGTTTATCCAGGAATATCATAGGGGGCTACACCTTC. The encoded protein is CASSLSRNIIGGYTF.

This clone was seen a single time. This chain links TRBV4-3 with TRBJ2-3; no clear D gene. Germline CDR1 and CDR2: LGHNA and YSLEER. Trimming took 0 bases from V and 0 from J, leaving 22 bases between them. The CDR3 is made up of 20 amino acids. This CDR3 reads CASSQDFTTVRFFSTDTQYF. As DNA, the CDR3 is TGCGCCAGCAGCCAAGATTTTACTACCGTACGATTCTTTAGCACAGATACGCAGTATTTT.

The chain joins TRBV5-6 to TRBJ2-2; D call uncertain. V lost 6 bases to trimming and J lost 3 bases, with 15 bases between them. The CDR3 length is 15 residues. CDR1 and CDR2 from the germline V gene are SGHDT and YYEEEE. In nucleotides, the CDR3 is TGTGCCAGCAATCTGATGAACCGGTACACCGGGGAGCTGTTTTTT. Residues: CASNLMNRYTGELFF.

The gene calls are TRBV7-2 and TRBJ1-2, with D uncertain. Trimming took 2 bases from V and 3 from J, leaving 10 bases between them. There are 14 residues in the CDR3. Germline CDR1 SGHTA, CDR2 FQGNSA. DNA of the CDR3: TGTGCCAGCAGCTTAAGCGGGTGGGACTATGGCTACACCTTC. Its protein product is CASSLSGWDYGYTF.

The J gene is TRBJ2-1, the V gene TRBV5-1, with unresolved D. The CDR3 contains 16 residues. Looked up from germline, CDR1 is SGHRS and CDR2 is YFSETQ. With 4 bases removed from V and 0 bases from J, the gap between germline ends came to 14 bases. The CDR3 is CASSRTSLRSYNEQFF. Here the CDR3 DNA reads TGCGCCAGCAGCCGGACGTCTCTACGCTCCTACAATGAGCAGTTCTTC. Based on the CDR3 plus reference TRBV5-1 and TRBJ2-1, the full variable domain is KAGVTQTPRYLIKTRGQQVTLSCSPISGHRSVSWYQQTPGQGLQFLFEYFSETQRNKGNFPGRFSGRQFSNSRSEMNVSTLELGDSALYLCASSRTSLRSYNEQFFGPGTRLTVL.

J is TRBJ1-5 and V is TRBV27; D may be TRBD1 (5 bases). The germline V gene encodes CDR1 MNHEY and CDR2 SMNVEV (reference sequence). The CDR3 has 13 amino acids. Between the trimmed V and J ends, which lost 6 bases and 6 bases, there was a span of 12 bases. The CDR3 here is CASSASGVQPQHF. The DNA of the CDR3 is TGTGCCAGCAGCGCCTCGGGGGTTCAGCCCCAGCATTTT.

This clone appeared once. The DNA of the CDR3 is TGTGCCAGCAGCTGGAGCGGGGGGACGAACACCGGGGAGCTGTTTTTT. Its protein is CASSWSGGTNTGELFF. The chain employs TRBV27 and TRBJ2-2; 9 positions match TRBD2. The V segment lost 6 bases and the J segment 0 bases; nucleotides outside the gene matches: 5. The CDR3 has 16 amino acids. Germline CDR1 and CDR2: MNHEY and SMNVEV (reference sequence).

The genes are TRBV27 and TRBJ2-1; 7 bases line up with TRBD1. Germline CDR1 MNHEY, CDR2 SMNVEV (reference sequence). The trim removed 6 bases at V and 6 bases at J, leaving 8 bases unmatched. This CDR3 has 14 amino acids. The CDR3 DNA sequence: TGTGCCAGCAGACTCTACAGGGGCAGCAATGAGCAGTTCTTC. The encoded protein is CASRLYRGSNEQFF.

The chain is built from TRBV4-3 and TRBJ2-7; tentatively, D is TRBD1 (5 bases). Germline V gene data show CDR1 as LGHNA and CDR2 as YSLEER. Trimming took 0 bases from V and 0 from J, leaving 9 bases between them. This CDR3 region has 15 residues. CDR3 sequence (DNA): TGCGCCAGCAGCCAAGACAGGGTAACCTCCTACGAGCAGTACTTC. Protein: CASSQDRVTSYEQYF.

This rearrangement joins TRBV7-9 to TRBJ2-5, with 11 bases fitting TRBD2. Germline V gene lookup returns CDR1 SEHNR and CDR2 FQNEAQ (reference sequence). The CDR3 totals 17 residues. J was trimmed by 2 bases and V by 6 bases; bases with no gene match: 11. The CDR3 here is CASSHRTSGSVQETQYF. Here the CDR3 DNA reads TGTGCCAGCAGTCATAGGACTAGCGGGTCGGTACAAGAGACCCAGTACTTC.

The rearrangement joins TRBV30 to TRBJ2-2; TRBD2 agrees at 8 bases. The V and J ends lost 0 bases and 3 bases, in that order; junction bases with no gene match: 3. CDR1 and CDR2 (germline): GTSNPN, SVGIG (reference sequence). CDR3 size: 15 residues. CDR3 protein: CAWSVAGEDTGELFF. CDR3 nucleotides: TGTGCCTGGAGTGTAGCGGGAGAAGACACCGGGGAGCTGTTTTTT.

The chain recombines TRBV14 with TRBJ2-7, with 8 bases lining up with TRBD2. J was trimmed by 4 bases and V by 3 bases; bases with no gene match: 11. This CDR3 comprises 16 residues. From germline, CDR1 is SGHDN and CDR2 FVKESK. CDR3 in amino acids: CASSQREGLGRYEQYF. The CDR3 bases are TGTGCCAGCAGCCAGCGAGAGGGACTAGGTAGATACGAGCAGTACTTC.

The CDR3 coding sequence is TGCGCCAGCAGTGCGGCCGCCCCCCAGACCCAGTACTTC. This codes for CASSAAAPQTQYF. The chain recombines TRBV10-2 with TRBJ2-5, with D unclear. V shed 4 bases and J shed 6 bases, with 12 bases lying between them. Germline V CDR1 and CDR2: WSHSY, SAAADI. The CDR3 extends over 13 amino acids.

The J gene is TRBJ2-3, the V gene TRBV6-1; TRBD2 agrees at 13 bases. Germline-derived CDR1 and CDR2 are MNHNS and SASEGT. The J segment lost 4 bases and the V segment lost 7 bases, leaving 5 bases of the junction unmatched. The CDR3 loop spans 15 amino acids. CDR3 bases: TGTGCCAGCACAGGACTAGCGGGGGCCTCAGATACGCAGTATTTT. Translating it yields CASTGLAGASDTQYF.

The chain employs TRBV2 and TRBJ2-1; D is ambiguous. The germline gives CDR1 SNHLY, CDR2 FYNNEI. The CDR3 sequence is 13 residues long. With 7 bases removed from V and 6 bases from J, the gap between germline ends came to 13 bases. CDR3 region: CASIFLGPNEQFF. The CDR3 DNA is TGTGCCAGCATTTTTTTGGGCCCCAATGAGCAGTTCTTC.

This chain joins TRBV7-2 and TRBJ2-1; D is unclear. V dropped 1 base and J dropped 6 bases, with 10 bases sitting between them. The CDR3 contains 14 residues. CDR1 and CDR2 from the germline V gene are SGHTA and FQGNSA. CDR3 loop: CASSLGGGFNEQFF. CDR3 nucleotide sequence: TGTGCCAGCAGCTTAGGAGGCGGTTTCAATGAGCAGTTCTTC.

CDR3 residues: CASSQDGGTFYGYTF. CDR3 in DNA: TGTGCCAGCAGCCAAGATGGGGGGACTTTCTATGGCTACACCTTC. This sequence joins TRBV14 and TRBJ1-2, with D perhaps TRBD1 (5 bases). V was trimmed by 0 bases and J by 4 bases, leaving 12 bases between them. The V gene's germline CDR1 is SGHDN and CDR2 FVKESK. The CDR3 totals 15 residues. Looking up the rest from reference TRBV14 and TRBJ1-2 gives the full variable domain: EAGVTQFPSHSVIEKGQTVTLRCDPISGHDNLYWYRRVMGKEIKFLLHFVKESKQDESGMPNNRFLAERTGGTYSTLKVQPAELEDSGVYFCASSQDGGTFYGYTFGSGTRLTVV.

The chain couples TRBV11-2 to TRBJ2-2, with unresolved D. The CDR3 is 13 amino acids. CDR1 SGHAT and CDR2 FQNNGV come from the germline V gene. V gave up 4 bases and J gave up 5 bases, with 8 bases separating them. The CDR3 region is CASSSPMTGELFF. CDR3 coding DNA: TGTGCCAGCAGCTCTCCGATGACCGGGGAGCTGTTTTTT.